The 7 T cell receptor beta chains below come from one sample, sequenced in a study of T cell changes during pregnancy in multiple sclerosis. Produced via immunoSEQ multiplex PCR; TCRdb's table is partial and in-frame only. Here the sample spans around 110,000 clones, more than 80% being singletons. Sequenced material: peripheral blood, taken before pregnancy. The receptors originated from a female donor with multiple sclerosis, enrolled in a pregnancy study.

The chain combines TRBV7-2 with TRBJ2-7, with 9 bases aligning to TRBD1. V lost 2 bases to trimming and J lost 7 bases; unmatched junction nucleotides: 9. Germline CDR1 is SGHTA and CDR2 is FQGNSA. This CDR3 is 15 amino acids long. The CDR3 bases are TGTGCCAGCAGCTTATCAGGCCGGGACAGGGATGAGCAGTACTTC. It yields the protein CASSLSGRDRDEQYF.

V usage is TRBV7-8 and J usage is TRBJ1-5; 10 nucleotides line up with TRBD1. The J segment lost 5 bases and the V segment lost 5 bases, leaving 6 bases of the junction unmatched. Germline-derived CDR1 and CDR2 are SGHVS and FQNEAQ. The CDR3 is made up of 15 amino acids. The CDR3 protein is CASSQTGTGDQPQHF. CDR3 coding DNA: TGTGCCAGCAGCCAAACCGGGACAGGGGATCAGCCCCAGCATTTT.

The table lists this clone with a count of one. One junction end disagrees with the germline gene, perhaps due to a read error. The CDR3 nucleotides are TGCGAACCGGGACAGGGGAGTTTGGGCGCAGTGTACGAGCAGTACTTC. Amino acid sequence: CEPGQGSLGAVYEQYF. The rearrangement links TRBV9 to TRBJ2-7, with 10 nucleotides matching TRBD1. Per the germline V gene, CDR1 is SGDLS and CDR2 is YYNGEE. The CDR3 extends over 16 amino acids.

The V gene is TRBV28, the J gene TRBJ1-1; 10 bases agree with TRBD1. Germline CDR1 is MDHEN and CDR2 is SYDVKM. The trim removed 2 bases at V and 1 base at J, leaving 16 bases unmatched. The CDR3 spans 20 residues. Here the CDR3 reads CASSLPTSGTGAFSNTEAFF. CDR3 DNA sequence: TGTGCCAGCAGTTTACCAACATCCGGGACAGGGGCCTTCTCGAACACTGAAGCTTTCTTT.

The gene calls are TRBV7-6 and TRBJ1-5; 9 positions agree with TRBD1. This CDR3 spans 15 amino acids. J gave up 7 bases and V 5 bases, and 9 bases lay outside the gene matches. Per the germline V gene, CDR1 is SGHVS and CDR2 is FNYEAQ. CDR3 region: CASSPLQGAAQPQHF. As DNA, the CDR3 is TGTGCCAGCAGCCCCTTACAGGGGGCCGCGCAGCCCCAGCATTTT. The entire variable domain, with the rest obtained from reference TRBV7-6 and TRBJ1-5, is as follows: GAGVSQSPRYKVTKRGQDVALRCDPISGHVSLYWYRQALGQGPEFLTYFNYEAQQDKSGLPNDRFSAERPEGSISTLTIQRTEQRDSAMYRCASSPLQGAAQPQHFGDGTRLSIL.

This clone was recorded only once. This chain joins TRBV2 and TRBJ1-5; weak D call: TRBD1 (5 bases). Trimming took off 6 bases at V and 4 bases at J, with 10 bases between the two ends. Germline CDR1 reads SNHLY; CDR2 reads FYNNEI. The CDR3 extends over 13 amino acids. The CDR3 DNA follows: TGTGCCAGCAGCCAAGGGGAAAATCAGCCCCAGCATTTT. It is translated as CASSQGENQPQHF.

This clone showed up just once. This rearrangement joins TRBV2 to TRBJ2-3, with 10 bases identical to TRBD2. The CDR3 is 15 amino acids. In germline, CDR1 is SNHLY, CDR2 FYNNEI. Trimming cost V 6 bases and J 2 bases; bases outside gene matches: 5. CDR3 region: CASSVLAGYTDTQYF. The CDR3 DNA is TGTGCCAGCAGCGTACTAGCGGGGTACACAGATACGCAGTATTTT.